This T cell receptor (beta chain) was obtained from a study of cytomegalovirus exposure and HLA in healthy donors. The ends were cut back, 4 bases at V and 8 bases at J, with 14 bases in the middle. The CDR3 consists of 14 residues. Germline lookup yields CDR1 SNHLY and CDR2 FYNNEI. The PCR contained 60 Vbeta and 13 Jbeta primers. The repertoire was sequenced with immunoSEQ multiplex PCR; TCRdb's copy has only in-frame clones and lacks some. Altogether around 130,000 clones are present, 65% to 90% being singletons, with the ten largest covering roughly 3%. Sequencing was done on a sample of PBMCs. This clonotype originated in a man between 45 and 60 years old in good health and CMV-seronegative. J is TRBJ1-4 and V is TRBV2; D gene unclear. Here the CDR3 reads CASSGSIVREKLFF. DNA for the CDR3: TGTGCCAGCAGTGGGAGCATAGTGCGGGAAAAACTGTTTTTT.